A single sample is the source of the 5 T cell receptor beta chains below, sequenced in a study of CD8 T cells in ankylosing spondylitis. TCRdb recomputed calls from the 5' RACE reads with MiXCR, one row per CDR3 protein. The table shows some 840,000 distinct CDR3 sequences, with approximately 12% occurring only once. Regarding the study as a whole: What seemed typical of ankylosing spondylitis blood was a TCR beta motif built from eight highly homologous variants.

These receptors' antigens are unknown. Sequencing input: blood, either unsorted or a sorted T cell fraction (not recorded which). The receptors come from a male donor with ankylosing spondylitis.

There are a few counts of this clonotype. The CDR3 protein is CASSRGTAGETQYF. Written as DNA, the CDR3 is TGTGCCAGCAGCCGGGGGACGGCGGGCGAGACCCAGTACTTC. This chain links TRBV7-2 with TRBJ2-5; tentative D call: TRBD2 (6 bases). The CDR3 contains 14 residues. Trimming left V 5 bases short and J 5 bases short, with 15 bases between. Germline CDR1 is SGHTA and CDR2 is FQGNSA. Full variable domain (missing parts from reference TRBV7-2 and TRBJ2-5): GAGVSQSPSNKVTEKGKDVELRCDPISGHTALYWYRQSLGQGLEFLIYFQGNSAPDKSGLPSDRFSAERTGGSVSTLTIQRTQQEDSAVYLCASSRGTAGETQYFGPGTRLLVL.

V usage is TRBV14 and J usage is TRBJ2-1; 11 bases map to TRBD1. The CDR3 sequence is 15 residues long. Germline-derived CDR1 and CDR2 are SGHDN and FVKESK. The V gene end was trimmed by 6 bases and the J gene end by 6 bases; junction bases not matched to a gene: 7. The CDR3 spells CASSRLGQGANEQFF. The CDR3 bases are TGTGCCAGCAGTCGCCTCGGACAGGGGGCCAATGAGCAGTTCTTC.

A note on this clonotype: A much more abundant neighbour one base away suggests this may be a read error. The V and J genes are TRBV5-1 and TRBJ2-7, with 12 bases matching TRBD1. V was clipped by 3 bases and J by 5 bases; unmatched bases: 3. The V gene's germline CDR1 is SGHRS and CDR2 YFSETQ. This CDR3 region has 14 residues. The DNA for the CDR3 is TGCGCCAGCAGCTCGGGACAGGGGGCCCACGAGCAGTACTTC. It yields the protein CASSSGQGAHEQYF.

This clonotype was counted between two and nine times. The chain joins TRBV7-9 to TRBJ1-1; no clear D gene. The germline CDR1 and CDR2 sequences are SEHNR and FQNEAQ (reference sequence). The V end was cut by 5 bases, the J end by 0 bases, with 10 bases between. The CDR3 length is 14 residues. The CDR3 DNA reads TGTGCCAGCAGCCCCGGGTGGTTGAACACTGAAGCTTTCTTT. It codes for CASSPGWLNTEAFF.

Remarks on this clonotype: A much larger clone lies a single base off, so this may be a read error. The chain combines TRBV14 with TRBJ1-5; D gene uncertain. Germline CDR1 reads SGHDN; CDR2 reads FVKESK. This CDR3 has 13 residues. V gave up 1 base and J gave up 6 bases, with 7 bases separating them. CDR3 region: CASSQAMAQPQHF. The CDR3 DNA reads TGTGCCAGCAGCCAAGCTATGGCTCAGCCCCAGCATTTT.